This T cell receptor (beta chain) came from a study of T cell responses to AZD1222 COVID-19 vaccine. Overall study findings and caveats: Spike-wide coverage was observed for vaccine-associated CD4 TCRs, with dominant responses at 160-218 and 743-854. Seropositive AZD1222 recipients at baseline numbered only five or six. Without day 14 samples, only post-peak T cell repertoires were studied. The donor cohort was predominantly white British with a female majority, and clonal diversity may have been underestimated.

A note on this clone: Its antigen is currently unknown.

Measured with immunoSEQ multiplex PCR; TCRdb has only the in-frame clones, and not every one. The sample yields around 150,000 clones, 85% to 95% seen once. The CDR3 is 19 amino acids. The germline gives CDR1 SGHDT, CDR2 YYEEEE. The V and J ends lost 1 base and 5 bases, in that order; junction bases with no gene match: 18. The receptor comes from an adult in good health. The sample consisted of peripheral blood, taken on day 0 of AZD1222 vaccination. The V and J genes are TRBV5-6 and TRBJ2-5; the match to TRBD2 covers 9 bases. The CDR3 protein is CASSLKRGAALESRETQYF. The CDR3 bases are TGTGCCAGCAGCTTGAAGCGGGGGGCCGCGTTAGAATCCCGGGAGACCCAGTACTTC.